This TCR beta chain was sequenced during a study of identical twins. General study points: Out-of-frame alpha sequences shared between twins exhibited an excess of low generation probability.

The V end was cut by 7 bases, the J end by 1 base, with 5 bases between. This CDR3 has 12 residues. Each cDNA held unique molecular identifiers, and template switching gave it a universal primer site. MiXCR, applied by TCRdb to the 5' RACE reads, yields one record per CDR3 protein. The sample lists about 890,000 distinct CDR3 sequences; 9% to 15% were seen once. In this sample, this clonotype turned up a few times. Its antigen is not identified. This sample also belongs to another study, concerning yellow fever vaccine responses in identical twins.

This TCR was sampled from a woman aged 18-29 years in good health. The chain joins TRBV12-3 or TRBV12-4 to TRBJ1-5, with D uncertain. The source material was PBMCs. The CDR3 bases are TGTGCCAGCAAGCGGAGCAATCAGCCCCAGCATTTT. Encoded protein: CASKRSNQPQHF.